The TCR beta chain described here comes from a study of cytomegalovirus exposure and HLA in healthy donors. Whole-study results and caveats: Reports credit the classifier with highly specific, highly sensitive diagnosis of cytomegalovirus status. There were a few CMV-associated chains whose specificity for CMV antigens was confirmed in vitro.

This CDR3 spans 14 amino acids. The V segment lost 0 bases and the J segment 5 bases; nucleotides outside the gene matches: 1. Germline V lookup: CDR1 SGHVS, CDR2 FNYEAQ. Repertoires were generated with immunoSEQ multiplex PCR, while TCRdb's copy carries only in-frame clones and drops some. The sample includes roughly 330,000 clones, 87% seen only once; the top ten take roughly 1.2%. For this clone: The target antigen is unknown.

It was the roughly 110-subject validation cohort, separate from the roughly 700-subject first cohort, to which the donors belonged. This chain joins TRBV7-6 and TRBJ2-7, with 10 bases that match TRBD2. The sequencing sample was made of PBMCs. The TCR sequence derives from a woman in her twenties or thirties in good health and CMV-seropositive. The CDR3 sequence is CASSLAGTSDEQYF. In DNA form, the CDR3 reads TGTGCCAGCAGCTTAGCCGGGACTAGCGACGAGCAGTACTTC.